The 28 T cell receptor beta chains reported below all come from one sample, sequenced in a study of shared clonotypes between healthy human individuals. Measured with immunoSEQ multiplex PCR; TCRdb has only the in-frame clones, and not every one. The sample includes 550,000 to 700,000 clones, about 80% of them seen just once. Sequencing was carried out using memory CD4+ T cells sorted from blood. Subset: CD45RA-negative fraction. The receptors here all came from a woman in her 30s in good health.

V and J are TRBV29-1 and TRBJ2-1, with a weak D call TRBD1 (6 bases). The V and J ends lost 1 base and 10 bases respectively, with 14 bases between them. Germline lookup yields CDR1 SQVTM and CDR2 ANQGSEA. The CDR3 runs 13 residues. The CDR3 here is CSVEVQGATEQFF. The CDR3 DNA follows: TGCAGCGTTGAAGTACAGGGAGCTACAGAGCAGTTCTTC.

About this clone itself: This sample includes further DNA sequences coding for the same CDR3. This chain uses TRBV30 with TRBJ2-7, with 11 nucleotides matching TRBD2. V shed 1 base and J 0 bases; nucleotides not matched to a gene: 5. This CDR3 has 16 amino acids. CDR1 is GTSNPN and CDR2 is SVGIG in the germline V gene (reference sequence). The CDR3 sequence: CAWSGTSGRSSYEQYF. DNA of the CDR3: TGTGCCTGGAGTGGGACTAGCGGGCGTAGCTCCTACGAGCAGTACTTC.

This chain connects TRBV30 to TRBJ1-5; tentatively, D is TRBD1 (6 bases). The germline gives CDR1 GTSNPN, CDR2 SVGIG (reference sequence). The CDR3 runs 13 residues. V was trimmed by 4 bases and J by 0 bases, leaving 7 bases between them. Written as DNA, the CDR3 is TGTGCCTGGAAGGGGGGTAGCAATCAGCCCCAGCATTTT. This encodes CAWKGGSNQPQHF.

The rearrangement uses TRBV23-1 and TRBJ2-3, with 8 bases lining up with TRBD1. TRBV23-1 is classed as an ORF, of uncertain function. V lost 4 bases and J lost 5; bases outside the gene matches: 8. The CDR3 covers 15 residues. The CDR3 nucleotides are TGCGCCAGCAGTCCTCGGACAGGGTTGAGAGATACGCAGTATTTT. This translates into CASSPRTGLRDTQYF.

This chain uses TRBV9 with TRBJ2-1; 9 bases align to TRBD1. The germline gives CDR1 SGDLS, CDR2 YYNGEE. The CDR3 contains 16 residues. V lost 3 bases to trimming and J lost 4 bases; unmatched junction nucleotides: 8. CDR3 sequence: CASSEGGGQGYNEQFF. As DNA, the CDR3 is TGTGCCAGCAGCGAGGGGGGAGGACAGGGGTACAATGAGCAGTTCTTC.

CDR3 coding DNA: TGTGCCAGTATCCCAACCGGGACAGGGTATACTGAAGCTTTCTTT. Translated: CASIPTGTGYTEAFF. This sequence joins TRBV19 and TRBJ1-1, with 9 bases fitting TRBD1. V lost 7 bases to trimming and J lost 5 bases; unmatched junction nucleotides: 11. This CDR3 is built from 15 residues. The germline CDR1 and CDR2 sequences are LNHDA and SQIVND (reference sequence).

CDR3 sequence (DNA): TGTGCCAGCACCAGCGCCAGGGGGACATCTGGGGCCAACGTCCTGACTTTC. This gives the protein CASTSARGTSGANVLTF. The V gene is TRBV27, the J gene TRBJ2-6; 7 bases align to TRBD1. The CDR3 sequence is 17 residues long. J gave up 1 base and V 7 bases, and 10 bases lay outside the gene matches. Germline loops: CDR1 MNHEY, CDR2 SMNVEV (reference sequence).

The V and J genes are TRBV4-1 and TRBJ2-1; 7 nucleotides align to TRBD2. The CDR3 totals 14 residues. The V gene end was trimmed by 4 bases and the J gene end by 6 bases; junction bases not matched to a gene: 6. Germline V CDR1 and CDR2: MGHRA, YSYEKL. CDR3 sequence reads: CASSRTGTTNEQFF. The CDR3 DNA is TGCGCCAGCAGCCGGACCGGGACTACCAATGAGCAGTTCTTC.

The V and J genes are TRBV5-4 and TRBJ2-5; D unresolved. CDR1 and CDR2 (germline): SGHNT, YYREEE (reference sequence). The CDR3 contains 13 residues. CDR3 protein: CAVEAGYQETQYF. The CDR3 DNA reads as TGTGCGGTAGAGGCCGGGTACCAAGAGACCCAGTACTTC.

V usage is TRBV27 and J usage is TRBJ2-7; 9 nucleotides match TRBD1. The CDR3 runs to 15 residues. The germline V gene encodes CDR1 MNHEY and CDR2 SMNVEV (reference sequence). The ends lost 1 base at V and 4 bases at J; junction bases unmatched: 5. The CDR3 region is CASSLLLQGAYEQYF. The CDR3 DNA reads TGTGCCAGCAGTTTATTGCTACAGGGGGCTTACGAGCAGTACTTC.

The CDR3 is CASSLSGSDTQYF. DNA for the CDR3: TGTGCCAGCAGTTTATCCGGGTCAGATACGCAGTATTTT. The chain is built from TRBV28 and TRBJ2-3; D is undetermined. Germline loops: CDR1 MDHEN, CDR2 SYDVKM. This CDR3 has 13 amino acids. V lost 1 base and J lost 4, with 6 bases in between.

This chain uses TRBV6-1 with TRBJ2-1, with D uncertain. The CDR3 length is 12 residues. Germline lookup yields CDR1 MNHNS and CDR2 SASEGT. V dropped 6 bases and J dropped 9 bases, with 12 bases sitting between them. CDR3 sequence: CASRELGGEQFF. The CDR3, as DNA: TGTGCCAGCAGAGAATTAGGTGGTGAGCAGTTCTTC.

The chain combines TRBV18 with TRBJ2-7; D uncertain. Trimming took 5 bases from V and 4 from J, leaving 9 bases between them. The CDR3 length is 12 residues. Germline CDR1 KGHSH, CDR2 LQKENI. CDR3 in amino acids: CASSKSNYEQYF. CDR3 bases: TGTGCCAGCTCAAAATCGAATTACGAGCAGTACTTC.

The V and J genes are TRBV21-1 and TRBJ2-6. TRBV21-1 is labeled a pseudogene. The length of the CDR3 is 17 residues. CDR3 bases: TGTGCCAGCACGGGGTCCGGGGGCTCCTCTGGGGCCAACGTCCTGACTTTC. It translates to CASTGSGGSSGANVLTF.

The chain uses TRBV25-1 and TRBJ2-3; maybe TRBD2 (6 bases). This CDR3 comprises 15 residues. Germline CDR1 MGHDK, CDR2 SYGVNS. V was trimmed by 2 bases and J by 0 bases, leaving 9 bases between them. CDR3 DNA: TGTGCCAGCAGTGAAGTCGCGGGGAGCACAGATACGCAGTATTTT. Residues: CASSEVAGSTDTQYF.

This clone was seen a single time. The chain combines TRBV7-9 with TRBJ2-3; 7 nucleotides align to TRBD1. This CDR3 contains 15 residues. V lost 0 bases and J lost 1; bases outside the gene matches: 1. Germline V lookup: CDR1 SEHNR, CDR2 FQNEAQ (reference sequence). The CDR3 here is CASSLATGGTDTQYF. CDR3 nucleotides: TGTGCCAGCAGCTTAGCCACAGGGGGCACAGATACGCAGTATTTT.

The chain's CDR3 is CASSLSTGGRYGYTF. DNA for the CDR3: TGTGCCAGCAGCTTGAGTACAGGGGGCCGGTATGGCTACACCTTC. The chain carries TRBV5-8 and TRBJ1-2, with 9 positions matching TRBD1. Germline trimming cut 1 base from V and 5 bases from J; bases unmatched to any gene: 6. CDR1 is SGHTS, CDR2 YDEGEE, per germline. The CDR3 totals 15 residues. Combining the CDR3 with reference TRBV5-8 and TRBJ1-2 gives the whole variable domain EAGVTQSPTHLIKTRGQQATLRCSPISGHTSVYWYQQALGLGLQFLLWYDEGEERNRGNFPPRFSGRQFPNYSSELNVNALELEDSALYLCASSLSTGGRYGYTFGSGTRLTVV.

A single count supports this clone. The J gene is TRBJ1-2, the V gene TRBV6-6; D remains ambiguous. CDR3 length equals 12 residues. The V end was cut by 4 bases, the J end by 3 bases, with 6 bases between. Germline V gene data show CDR1 as MNHNY and CDR2 as SVGAGI (reference sequence). The CDR3 region is CASSLRDYGYTF. The CDR3 region has the DNA TGTGCCAGCAGTTTACGGGACTATGGCTACACCTTC.

The chain joins TRBV11-2 to TRBJ1-4; D possibly corresponds to TRBD1 (6 bases). CDR1 is SGHAT and CDR2 is FQNNGV in the germline V gene. Trimming stripped 5 bases from V and 6 bases from J, with 10 bases between. CDR3 size: 13 residues. This CDR3 is CASSQGLYEKLFF. CDR3 in DNA: TGTGCCAGCAGCCAGGGGCTTTATGAAAAACTGTTTTTT.

As DNA, the CDR3 is TGCGCCAGCAGCCAAGATGGGGGGAGTAGCGGACTAGCGGGATCCACAGATACGCAGTATTTT. Its translation is CASSQDGGSSGLAGSTDTQYF. The chain uses TRBV4-1 and TRBJ2-3; the match to TRBD2 covers 12 bases. CDR3 length: 21 residues. Germline V CDR1 and CDR2: MGHRA, YSYEKL. With 0 bases clipped from V and 2 bases from J, the junction kept 15 bases outside the gene matches.

The chain carries TRBV11-2 and TRBJ2-2, with a possible D match to TRBD2 (5 bases). The CDR3 is 16 amino acids. Germline V CDR1 and CDR2: SGHAT, FQNNGV. The ends were cut back, 1 base at V and 4 bases at J, with 13 bases in the middle. The CDR3: CASSLAGFYLTGELFF. The CDR3 DNA follows: TGTGCCAGCAGCTTAGCGGGGTTCTACCTCACCGGGGAGCTGTTTTTT.

The V and J genes are TRBV28 and TRBJ2-2; 9 bases align to TRBD2. Unmatched junction bases numbered 8, after V lost 5 bases and J lost 4 bases. The germline V gene has CDR1 MDHEN and CDR2 SYDVKM. CDR3 size: 16 residues. For the CDR3, the DNA is TGTGCCAGCAGTCAACCAGCGGGAGGATTCACCGGGGAGCTGTTTTTT. Translating it yields CASSQPAGGFTGELFF.

This chain joins TRBV9 and TRBJ2-2; possibly TRBD2 for D (6 bases). Trimming took 3 bases from V and 0 from J, leaving 12 bases between them. The CDR3 has 16 residues. From germline, CDR1 is SGDLS and CDR2 YYNGEE. CDR3 protein: CASSAGWGANTGELFF. Written as DNA, the CDR3 is TGTGCCAGCAGCGCCGGGTGGGGGGCGAACACCGGGGAGCTGTTTTTT. Full variable domain (outside the CDR3, taken from reference TRBV9 and TRBJ2-2): DSGVTQTPKHLITATGQRVTLRCSPRSGDLSVYWYQQSLDQGLQFLIQYYNGEERAKGNILERFSAQQFPDLHSELNLSSLELGDSALYFCASSAGWGANTGELFFGEGSRLTVL.

The V gene is TRBV5-1, the J gene TRBJ2-2; 8 bases align to TRBD1. Germline CDR1 SGHRS, CDR2 YFSETQ. Trimming took 0 bases from V and 3 from J; bases not matched to a gene: 4. The CDR3 has 16 amino acids. The CDR3 nucleotides are TGCGCCAGCAGCTTGGCCCGGACAGGGCACACCGGGGAGCTGTTTTTT. Translating it yields CASSLARTGHTGELFF.

The rearrangement uses TRBV6-6 and TRBJ2-7, with 7 bases aligning to TRBD2. V was pared by 2 bases and J by 2 bases, with 3 bases of the junction left unmatched. This CDR3 contains 14 residues. From germline, CDR1 is MNHNY and CDR2 SVGAGI (reference sequence). The CDR3 is CASSYGGVPYEQYF. CDR3 in DNA: TGTGCCAGCAGTTACGGGGGGGTGCCCTACGAGCAGTACTTC.

This clone was detected only once. At the DNA level, this CDR3 is encoded by other sequences in the same sample as well. The chain recombines TRBV6-1 with TRBJ1-2; 7 bases map to TRBD1. The CDR3 contains 14 residues. With 4 bases clipped from V and 2 bases from J, the junction kept 4 bases outside the gene matches. Germline values: CDR1 MNHNS, CDR2 SASEGT. CDR3 protein: CASSGLQGNYGYTF. The CDR3 DNA sequence: TGTGCCAGCAGTGGACTACAGGGGAACTATGGCTACACCTTC.

This clone was counted a single time. This rearrangement joins TRBV5-1 to TRBJ2-2; 10 bases match TRBD2. The CDR3 contains 15 residues. Germline V gene lookup returns CDR1 SGHRS and CDR2 YFSETQ. With 1 base clipped from V and 6 bases from J, the junction kept 3 bases outside the gene matches. The CDR3 here is CASSLTSGKAGELFF. The CDR3 DNA follows: TGCGCCAGCAGCTTGACTAGCGGGAAAGCCGGGGAGCTGTTTTTT.

This clone was counted a few times. The chain has TRBV10-1 and TRBJ2-5; 13 bases map to TRBD2. The CDR3 has 17 amino acids. V gave up 0 bases and J gave up 3 bases; unmatched junction bases: 4. CDR1 WNHNN and CDR2 SYGVQD come from the germline V gene (reference sequence). This chain's CDR3 is CASSESTSGRREETQYF. CDR3 DNA sequence: TGCGCCAGCAGTGAGTCGACTAGCGGGAGGAGAGAAGAGACCCAGTACTTC.